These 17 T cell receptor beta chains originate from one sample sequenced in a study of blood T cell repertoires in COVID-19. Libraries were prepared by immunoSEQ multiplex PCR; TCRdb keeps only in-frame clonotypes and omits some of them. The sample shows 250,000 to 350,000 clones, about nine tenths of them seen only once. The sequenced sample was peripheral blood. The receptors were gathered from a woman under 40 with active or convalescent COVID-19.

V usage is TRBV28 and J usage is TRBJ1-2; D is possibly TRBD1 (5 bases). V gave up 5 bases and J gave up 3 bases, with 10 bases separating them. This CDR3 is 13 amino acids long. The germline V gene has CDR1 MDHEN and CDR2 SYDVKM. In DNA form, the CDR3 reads TGTGCCAGCAGTCGCGACAGAGACTATGGCTACACCTTC. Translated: CASSRDRDYGYTF.

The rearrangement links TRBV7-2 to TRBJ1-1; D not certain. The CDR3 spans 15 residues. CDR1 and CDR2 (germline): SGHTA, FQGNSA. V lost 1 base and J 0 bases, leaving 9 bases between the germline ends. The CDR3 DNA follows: TGTGCCAGCAGCTTAGTTAGTCCCATGAACACTGAAGCTTTCTTT. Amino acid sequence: CASSLVSPMNTEAFF.

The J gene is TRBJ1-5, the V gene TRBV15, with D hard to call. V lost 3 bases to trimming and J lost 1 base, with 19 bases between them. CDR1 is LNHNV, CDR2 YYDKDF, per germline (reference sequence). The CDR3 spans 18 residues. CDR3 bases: TGTGCCACCAGCAGTGCCCAGGCGGGAGGGCTGAGCAATCAGCCCCAGCATTTT. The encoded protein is CATSSAQAGGLSNQPQHF. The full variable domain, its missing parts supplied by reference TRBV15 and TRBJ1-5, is DAMVIQNPRYQVTQFGKPVTLSCSQTLNHNVMYWYQQKSSQAPKLLFHYYDKDFNNEADTPDNFQSRRPNTSFCFLDIRSPGLGDTAMYLCATSSAQAGGLSNQPQHFGDGTRLSIL.

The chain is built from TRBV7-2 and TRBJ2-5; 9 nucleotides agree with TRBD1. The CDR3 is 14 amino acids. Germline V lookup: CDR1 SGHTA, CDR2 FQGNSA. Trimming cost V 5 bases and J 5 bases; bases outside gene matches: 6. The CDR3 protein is CASSNRGPEETQYF. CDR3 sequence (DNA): TGTGCCAGCAGCAACAGGGGGCCAGAGGAGACCCAGTACTTC. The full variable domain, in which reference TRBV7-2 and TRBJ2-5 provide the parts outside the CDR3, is GAGVSQSPSNKVTEKGKDVELRCDPISGHTALYWYRQSLGQGLEFLIYFQGNSAPDKSGLPSDRFSAERTGGSVSTLTIQRTQQEDSAVYLCASSNRGPEETQYFGPGTRLLVL.

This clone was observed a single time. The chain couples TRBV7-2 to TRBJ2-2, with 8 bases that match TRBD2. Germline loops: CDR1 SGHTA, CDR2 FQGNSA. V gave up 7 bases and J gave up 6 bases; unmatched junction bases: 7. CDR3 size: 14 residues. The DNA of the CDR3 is TGTGCCAGCACCGCGACTAGCGTTGCCGGGGAGCTGTTTTTT. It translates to CASTATSVAGELFF.

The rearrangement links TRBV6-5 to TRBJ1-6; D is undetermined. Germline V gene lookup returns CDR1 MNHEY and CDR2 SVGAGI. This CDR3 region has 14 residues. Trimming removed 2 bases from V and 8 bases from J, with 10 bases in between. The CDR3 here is CASSYQVADSPLHF. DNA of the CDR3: TGTGCCAGCAGTTACCAGGTGGCAGATTCACCCCTCCACTTT.

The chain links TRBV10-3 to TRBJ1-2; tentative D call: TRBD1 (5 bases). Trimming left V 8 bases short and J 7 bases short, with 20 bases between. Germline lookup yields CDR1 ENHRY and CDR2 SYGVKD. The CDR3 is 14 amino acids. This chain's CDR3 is CAIVGSLGEGGYTF. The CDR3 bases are TGTGCCATCGTAGGCTCCTTAGGGGAAGGTGGCTACACCTTC.

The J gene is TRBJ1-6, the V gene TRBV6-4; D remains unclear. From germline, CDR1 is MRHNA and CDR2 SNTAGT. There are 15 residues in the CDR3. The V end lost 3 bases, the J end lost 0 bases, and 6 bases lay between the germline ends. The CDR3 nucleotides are TGTGCCAGCAGTGATCGGAGCTCCTATAATTCACCCCTCCACTTT. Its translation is CASSDRSSYNSPLHF.

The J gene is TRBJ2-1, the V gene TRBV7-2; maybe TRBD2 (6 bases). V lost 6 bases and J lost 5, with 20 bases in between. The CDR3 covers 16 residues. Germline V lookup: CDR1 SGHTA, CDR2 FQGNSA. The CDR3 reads CASSSPPGLIDNEQFF. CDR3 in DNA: TGTGCCAGCAGTTCCCCCCCGGGACTTATAGACAATGAGCAGTTCTTC.

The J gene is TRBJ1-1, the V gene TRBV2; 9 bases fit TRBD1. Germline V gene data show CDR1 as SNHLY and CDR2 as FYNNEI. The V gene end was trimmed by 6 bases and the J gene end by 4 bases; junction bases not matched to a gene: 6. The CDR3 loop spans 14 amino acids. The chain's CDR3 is CASRGQGGSTEAFF. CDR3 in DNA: TGTGCCAGCAGGGGACAGGGCGGGTCCACTGAAGCTTTCTTT. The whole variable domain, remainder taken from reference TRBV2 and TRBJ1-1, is EPEVTQTPSHQVTQMGQEVILRCVPISNHLYFYWYRQILGQKVEFLVSFYNNEISEKSEIFDDQFSVERPDGSNFTLKIRSTKLEDSAMYFCASRGQGGSTEAFFGQGTRLTVV.

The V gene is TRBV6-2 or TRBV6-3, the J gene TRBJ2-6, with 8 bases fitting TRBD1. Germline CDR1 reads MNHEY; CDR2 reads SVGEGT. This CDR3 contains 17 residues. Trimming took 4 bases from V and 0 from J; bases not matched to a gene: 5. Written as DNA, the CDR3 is TGTGCCAGCAGTTTCGGACAGGGCTACTCTGGGGCCAACGTCCTGACTTTC. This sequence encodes CASSFGQGYSGANVLTF.

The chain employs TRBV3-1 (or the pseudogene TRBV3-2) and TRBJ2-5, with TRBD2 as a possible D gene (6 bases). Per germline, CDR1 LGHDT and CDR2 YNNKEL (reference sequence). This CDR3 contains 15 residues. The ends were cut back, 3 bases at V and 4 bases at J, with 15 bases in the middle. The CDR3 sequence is CASSQEPRRAETQYF. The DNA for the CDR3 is TGTGCCAGCAGCCAGGAACCCCGGAGGGCAGAGACCCAGTACTTC.

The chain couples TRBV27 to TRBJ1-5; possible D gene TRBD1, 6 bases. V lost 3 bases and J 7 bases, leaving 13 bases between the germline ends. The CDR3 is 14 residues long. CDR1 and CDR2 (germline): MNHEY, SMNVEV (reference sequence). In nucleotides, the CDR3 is TGTGCCAGCAGTTTTGTGAGGGGGGGGCAGCCCCAGCATTTT. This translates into CASSFVRGGQPQHF.

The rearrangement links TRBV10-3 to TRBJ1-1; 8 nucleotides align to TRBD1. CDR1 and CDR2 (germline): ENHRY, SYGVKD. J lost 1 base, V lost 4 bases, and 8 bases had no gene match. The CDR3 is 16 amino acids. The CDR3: CAISASPGTGNTEAFF. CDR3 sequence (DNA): TGTGCCATCAGTGCATCTCCGGGGACAGGGAACACTGAAGCTTTCTTT.

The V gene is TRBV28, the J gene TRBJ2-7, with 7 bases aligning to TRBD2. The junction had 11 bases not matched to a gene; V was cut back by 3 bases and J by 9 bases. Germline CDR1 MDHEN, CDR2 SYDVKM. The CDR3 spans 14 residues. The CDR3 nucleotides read TGTGCCAGCAGTTTGGGGGGGATTGCCCCCCGGCAGTACTTC. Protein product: CASSLGGIAPRQYF.

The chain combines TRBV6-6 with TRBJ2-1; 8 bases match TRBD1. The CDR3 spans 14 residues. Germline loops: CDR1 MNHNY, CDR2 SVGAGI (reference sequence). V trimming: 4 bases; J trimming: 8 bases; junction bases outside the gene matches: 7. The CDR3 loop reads CASSSGQGYHEQFF. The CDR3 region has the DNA TGTGCCAGCAGTTCAGGACAGGGATACCATGAGCAGTTCTTC.

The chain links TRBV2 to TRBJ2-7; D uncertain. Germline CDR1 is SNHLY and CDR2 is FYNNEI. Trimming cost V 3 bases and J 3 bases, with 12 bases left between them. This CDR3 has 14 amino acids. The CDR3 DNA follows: TGTGCCAGCAGTGACAGTGGGCAGAACTACGAGCAGTACTTC. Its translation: CASSDSGQNYEQYF.